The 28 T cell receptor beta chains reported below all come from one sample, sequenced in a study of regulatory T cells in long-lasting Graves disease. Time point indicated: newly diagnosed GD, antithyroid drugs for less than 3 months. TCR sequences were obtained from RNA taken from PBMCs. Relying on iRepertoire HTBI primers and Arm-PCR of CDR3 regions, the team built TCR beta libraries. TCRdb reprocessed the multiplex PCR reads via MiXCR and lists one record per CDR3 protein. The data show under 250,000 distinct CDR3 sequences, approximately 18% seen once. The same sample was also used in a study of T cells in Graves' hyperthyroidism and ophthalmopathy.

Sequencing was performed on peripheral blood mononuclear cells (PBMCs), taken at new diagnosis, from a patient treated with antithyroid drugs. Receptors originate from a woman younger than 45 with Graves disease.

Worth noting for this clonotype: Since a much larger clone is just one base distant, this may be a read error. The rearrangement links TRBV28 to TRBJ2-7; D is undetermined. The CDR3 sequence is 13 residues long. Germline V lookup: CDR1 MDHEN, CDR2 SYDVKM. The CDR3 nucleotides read TGTGCCAGCAGTTTTGGGGTCCCCTACGAGCAGTGCTTC. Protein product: CASSFGVPYEQCF.

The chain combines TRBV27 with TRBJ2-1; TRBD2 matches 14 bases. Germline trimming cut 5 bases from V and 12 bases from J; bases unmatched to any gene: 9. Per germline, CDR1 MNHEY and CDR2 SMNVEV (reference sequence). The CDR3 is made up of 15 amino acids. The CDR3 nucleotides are TGTGCCAGCAGTCCTCGGACTAGCGGGAGGAAGCGGCAGTTCTTC. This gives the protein CASSPRTSGRKRQFF.

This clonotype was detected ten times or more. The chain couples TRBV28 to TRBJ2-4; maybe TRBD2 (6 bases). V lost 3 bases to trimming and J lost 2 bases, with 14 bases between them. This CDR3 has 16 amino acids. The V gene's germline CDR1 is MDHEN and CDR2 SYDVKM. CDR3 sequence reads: CASSFWAGTPKNIQYF. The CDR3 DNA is TGTGCCAGCAGTTTTTGGGCTGGGACTCCCAAAAACATTCAGTACTTC.

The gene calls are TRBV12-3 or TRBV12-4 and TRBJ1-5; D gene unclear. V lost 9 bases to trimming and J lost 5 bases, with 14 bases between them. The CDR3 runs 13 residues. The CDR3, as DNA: TGTGCCAGTTCCAGACTTCCTGATCAGCCCCAGCATTTT. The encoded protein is CASSRLPDQPQHF.

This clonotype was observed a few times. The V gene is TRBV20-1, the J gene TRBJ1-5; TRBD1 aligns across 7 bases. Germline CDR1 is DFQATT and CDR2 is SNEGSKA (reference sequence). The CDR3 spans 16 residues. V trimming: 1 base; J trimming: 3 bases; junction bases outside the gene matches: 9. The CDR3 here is CSARASRGHNNQPQHF. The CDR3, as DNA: TGCAGTGCTAGAGCCTCAAGGGGGCACAACAATCAGCCCCAGCATTTT.

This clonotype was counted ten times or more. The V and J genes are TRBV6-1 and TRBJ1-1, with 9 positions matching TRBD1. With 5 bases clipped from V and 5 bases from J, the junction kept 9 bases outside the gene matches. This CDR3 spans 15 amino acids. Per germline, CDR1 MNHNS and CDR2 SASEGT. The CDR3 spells CASSIGRTGETEAFF. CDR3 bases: TGTGCCAGCAGTATTGGTCGGACAGGGGAGACTGAAGCTTTCTTT.

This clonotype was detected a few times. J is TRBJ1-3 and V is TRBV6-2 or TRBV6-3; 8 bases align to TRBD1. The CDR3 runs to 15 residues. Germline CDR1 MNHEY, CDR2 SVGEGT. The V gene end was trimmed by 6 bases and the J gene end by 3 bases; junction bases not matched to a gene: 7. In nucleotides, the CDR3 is TGTGCCAGCAGGACGGACAGGGCAGGTGGAAACACCATATATTTT. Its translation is CASRTDRAGGNTIYF.

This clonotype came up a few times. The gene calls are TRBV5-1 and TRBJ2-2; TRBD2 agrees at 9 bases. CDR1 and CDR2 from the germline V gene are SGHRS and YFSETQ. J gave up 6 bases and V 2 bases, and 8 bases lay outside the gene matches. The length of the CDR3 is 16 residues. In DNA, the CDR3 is TGCGCCAGCAGCTTCCAGCGGGAGGTAGCTTCCGGGGAGCTGTTTTTT. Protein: CASSFQREVASGELFF. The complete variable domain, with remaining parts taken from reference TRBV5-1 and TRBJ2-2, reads KAGVTQTPRYLIKTRGQQVTLSCSPISGHRSVSWYQQTPGQGLQFLFEYFSETQRNKGNFPGRFSGRQFSNSRSEMNVSTLELGDSALYLCASSFQREVASGELFFGEGSRLTVL.

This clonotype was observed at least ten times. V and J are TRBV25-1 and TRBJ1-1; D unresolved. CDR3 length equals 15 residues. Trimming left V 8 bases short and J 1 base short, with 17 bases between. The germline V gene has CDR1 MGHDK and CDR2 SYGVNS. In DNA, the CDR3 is TGTGCCAGCGTATTCTCAACAGCGGCGAACACTGAAGCTTTCTTT. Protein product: CASVFSTAANTEAFF.

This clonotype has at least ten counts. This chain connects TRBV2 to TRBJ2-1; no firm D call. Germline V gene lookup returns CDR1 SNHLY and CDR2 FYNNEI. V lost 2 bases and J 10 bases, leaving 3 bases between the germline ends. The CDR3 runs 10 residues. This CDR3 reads CASSEQEQFF. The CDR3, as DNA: TGTGCCAGCAGTGAACAGGAGCAGTTCTTC.

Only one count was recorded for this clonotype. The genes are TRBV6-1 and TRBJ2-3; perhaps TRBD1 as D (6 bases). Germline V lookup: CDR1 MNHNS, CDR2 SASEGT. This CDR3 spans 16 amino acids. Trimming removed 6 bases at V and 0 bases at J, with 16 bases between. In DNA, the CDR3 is TGTGCCAGCAGCCGACTTGGCAGGGGAAGCACAGATACGCAGTATTTT. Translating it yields CASSRLGRGSTDTQYF.

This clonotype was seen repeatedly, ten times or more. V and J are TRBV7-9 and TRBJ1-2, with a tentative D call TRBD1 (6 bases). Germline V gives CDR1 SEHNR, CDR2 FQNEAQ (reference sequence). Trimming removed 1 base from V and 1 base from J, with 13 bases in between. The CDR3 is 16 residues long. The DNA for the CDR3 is TGTGCCAGCAGCTTAGGGGGTACAGGGATTAACTATGGCTACACCTTC. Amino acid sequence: CASSLGGTGINYGYTF.

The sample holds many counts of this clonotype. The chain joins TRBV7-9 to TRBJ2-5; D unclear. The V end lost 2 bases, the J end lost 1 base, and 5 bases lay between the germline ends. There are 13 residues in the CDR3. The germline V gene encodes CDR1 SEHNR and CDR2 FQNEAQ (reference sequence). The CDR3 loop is CASSLNSQETQYF. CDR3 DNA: TGTGCCAGCAGCTTAAACTCCCAAGAGACCCAGTACTTC.

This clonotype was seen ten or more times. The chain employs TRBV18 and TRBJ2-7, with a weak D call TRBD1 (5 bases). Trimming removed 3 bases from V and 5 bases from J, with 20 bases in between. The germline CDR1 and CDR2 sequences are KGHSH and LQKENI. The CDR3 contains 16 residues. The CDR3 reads CASSPLMEQVSNEQYF. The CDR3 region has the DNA TGTGCCAGCTCACCCTTAATGGAACAGGTATCCAACGAGCAGTACTTC.

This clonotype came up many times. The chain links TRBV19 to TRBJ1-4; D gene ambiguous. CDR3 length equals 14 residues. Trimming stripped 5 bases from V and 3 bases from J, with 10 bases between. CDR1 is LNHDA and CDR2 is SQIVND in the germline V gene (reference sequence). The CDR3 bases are TGTGCCAGTAGTTTGCAGAGCTCTAATGAAAAACTGTTTTTT. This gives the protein CASSLQSSNEKLFF.

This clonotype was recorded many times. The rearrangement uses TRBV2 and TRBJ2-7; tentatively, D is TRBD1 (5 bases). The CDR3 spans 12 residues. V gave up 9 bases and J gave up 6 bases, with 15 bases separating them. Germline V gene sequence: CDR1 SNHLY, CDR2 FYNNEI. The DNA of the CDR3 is TGTGCCAGTCTGAGACAGTTAAGCGAGCAGTACTTC. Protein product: CASLRQLSEQYF.

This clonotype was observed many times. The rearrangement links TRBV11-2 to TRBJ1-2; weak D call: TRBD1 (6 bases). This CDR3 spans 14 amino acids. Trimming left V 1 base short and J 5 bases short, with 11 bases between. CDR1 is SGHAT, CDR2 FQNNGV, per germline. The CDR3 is CASSLVGQNYGYTF. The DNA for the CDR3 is TGTGCCAGCAGCTTAGTTGGACAGAATTATGGCTACACCTTC.

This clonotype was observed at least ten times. In DNA, the CDR3 is TGTGCCAGCAGTTCTCGGGACAGAATTGAGTTCTTC. Translated, it gives CASSSRDRIEFF. This chain links TRBV6-5 with TRBJ2-1; TRBD1 matches 7 bases. This CDR3 has 12 residues. The J segment lost 14 bases and the V segment lost 4 bases, leaving 8 bases of the junction unmatched. Germline V gives CDR1 MNHEY, CDR2 SVGAGI.

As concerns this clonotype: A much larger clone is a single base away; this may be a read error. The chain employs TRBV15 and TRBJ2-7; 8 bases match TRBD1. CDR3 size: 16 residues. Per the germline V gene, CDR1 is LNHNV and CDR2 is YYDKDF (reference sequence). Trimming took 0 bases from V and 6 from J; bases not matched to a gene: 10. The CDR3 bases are TGTGCCACCAGCAGAGATAGGGAGACAGGGGCGATCGAGCAGTACTTC. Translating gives CATSRDRETGAIEQYF.

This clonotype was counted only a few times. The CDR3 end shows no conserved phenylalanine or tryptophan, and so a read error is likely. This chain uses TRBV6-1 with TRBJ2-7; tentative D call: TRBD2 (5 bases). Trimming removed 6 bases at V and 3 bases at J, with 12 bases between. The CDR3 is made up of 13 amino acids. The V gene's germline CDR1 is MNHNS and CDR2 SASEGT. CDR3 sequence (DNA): TGTGCCAGCAGGGGTACTAGAAACTACGAGCAGTACCTC. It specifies CASRGTRNYEQYL.

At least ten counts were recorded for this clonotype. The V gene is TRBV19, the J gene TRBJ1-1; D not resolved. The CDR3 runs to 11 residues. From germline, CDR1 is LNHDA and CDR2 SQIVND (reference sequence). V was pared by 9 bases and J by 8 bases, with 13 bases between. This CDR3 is CASSQSTEAFF. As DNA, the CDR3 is TGTGCCAGCAGTCAAAGTACCGAAGCTTTCTTT.

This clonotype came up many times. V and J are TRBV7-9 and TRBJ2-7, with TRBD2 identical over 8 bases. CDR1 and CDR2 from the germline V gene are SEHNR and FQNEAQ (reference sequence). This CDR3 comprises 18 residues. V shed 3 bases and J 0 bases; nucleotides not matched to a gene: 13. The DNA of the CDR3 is TGTGCCAGCAGCTTGACCCCTAGCAGTAGCGGGGCCTCCTACGAGCAGTACTTC. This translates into CASSLTPSSSGASYEQYF. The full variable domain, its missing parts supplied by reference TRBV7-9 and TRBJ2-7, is DTGVSQNPRHKITKRGQNVTFRCDPISEHNRLYWYRQTLGQGPEFLTYFQNEAQLEKSRLLSDRFSAERPKGSFSTLEIQRTEQGDSAMYLCASSLTPSSSGASYEQYFGPGTRLTVT.

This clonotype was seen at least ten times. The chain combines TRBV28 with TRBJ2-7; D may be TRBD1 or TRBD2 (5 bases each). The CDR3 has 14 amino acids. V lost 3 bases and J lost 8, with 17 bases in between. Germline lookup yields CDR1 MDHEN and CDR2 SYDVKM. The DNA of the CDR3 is TGTGCCAGCAGTTTCGGGACGGAAATTATGCAGCAGTACTTC. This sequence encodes CASSFGTEIMQQYF.

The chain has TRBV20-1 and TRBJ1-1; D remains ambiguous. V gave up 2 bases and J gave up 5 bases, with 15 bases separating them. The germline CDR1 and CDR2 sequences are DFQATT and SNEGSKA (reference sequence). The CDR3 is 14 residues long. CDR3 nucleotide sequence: TGCAGTGCTAGACCGATACTCGGCGGGACTGAAGCTTTCTTT. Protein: CSARPILGGTEAFF.

CDR3 loop: CSVEVQETQYF. The CDR3 nucleotides are TGCAGCGTTGAAGTCCAAGAGACCCAGTACTTC. The gene calls are TRBV29-1 and TRBJ2-5; no definite D call. Germline CDR1 and CDR2: SQVTM and ANQGSEA. V gave up 1 base and J gave up 1 base, with 1 base separating them. CDR3 length: 11 amino acids. The complete variable domain, with remaining parts taken from reference TRBV29-1 and TRBJ2-5, reads SAVISQKPSRDICQRGTSLTIQCQVDSQVTMMFWYRQQPGQSLTLIATANQGSEATYESGFVIDKFPISRPNLTFSTLTVSNMSPEDSSIYLCSVEVQETQYFGPGTRLLVL.

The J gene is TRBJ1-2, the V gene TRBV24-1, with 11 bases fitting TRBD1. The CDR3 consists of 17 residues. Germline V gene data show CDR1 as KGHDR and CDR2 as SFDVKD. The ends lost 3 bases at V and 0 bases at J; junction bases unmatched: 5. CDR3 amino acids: CATSDPGQGGANYGYTF. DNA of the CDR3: TGTGCCACCAGTGATCCGGGACAGGGGGGAGCTAACTATGGCTACACCTTC.

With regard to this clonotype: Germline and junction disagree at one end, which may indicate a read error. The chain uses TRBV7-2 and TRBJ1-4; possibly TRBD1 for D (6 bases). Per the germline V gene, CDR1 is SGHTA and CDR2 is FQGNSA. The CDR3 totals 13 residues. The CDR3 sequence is CANSLRGAEKLFF. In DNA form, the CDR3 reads TGTGCCAACAGCTTAAGGGGGGCTGAAAAACTGTTTTTT.

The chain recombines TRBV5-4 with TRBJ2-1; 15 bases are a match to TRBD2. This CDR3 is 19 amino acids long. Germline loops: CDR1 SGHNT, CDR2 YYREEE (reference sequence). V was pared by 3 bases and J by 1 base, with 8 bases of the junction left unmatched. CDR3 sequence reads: CASSSGLAGGGGSYNEQFF. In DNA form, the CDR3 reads TGTGCCAGCAGCTCCGGACTAGCGGGAGGGGGAGGGTCCTACAATGAGCAGTTCTTC.